Included here is one TCR beta chain sequence, with context. This clonotype came up many times. There is no known antigen for this receptor. No per-base quality is available; no much larger clone lies one base away. This entry belongs to a study of T cells in Graves' hyperthyroidism and ophthalmopathy (dated by TCRdb to between 2018 and 2020). Context from the whole study: Peripheral blood samples were taken at initial diagnosis, before any treatment was given. An independent validation cohort of under 20 hyperthyroidism patients and approximately 15 patients who later progressed to ophthalmopathy tested prospective prediction of ophthalmopathy. TCR Vbeta CDR3 sequencing of 120 to 150 peripheral blood samples (over 40 ophthalmopathy, 75 or so hyperthyroidism and some 17 progressor patients) is reported in the paper. The 100 discovery patients were randomly split 7:3 into training and test sets. Thyroid tissue and blood T-cell repertoires from six Graves' hyperthyroidism patients were also compared in the study. Following sampling, methimazole starting at 30 mg daily was given to hyperthyroidism patients, and high-dose intravenous methylprednisolone was given to ophthalmopathy patients. To identify TCR V-J signatures that set the groups apart, the researchers used a discovery cohort of about a hundred patients, made up of 43 with Graves' ophthalmopathy and some 58 with stable Graves' hyperthyroidism. What the research found in general, with its limitations: Most expanded thyroid clonotypes (frequency above 0.001) were also detected in blood, a finding suggesting that blood repertoires may reflect thyroid immune responses. A 13 V-J signature model separated ophthalmopathy from stable hyperthyroidism, with 87.88% sensitivity and 81.08% specificity in cross-validation and 80%/75% in testing. During validation, the model predicted progression to ophthalmopathy a median of about 6.5 months ahead of onset, with almost 71% sensitivity and 72% to 85% specificity. No statistical method was used to fix the sample size in advance, and group allocation was not hidden from the investigators.

Ophthalmopathy patients had moderately to severely active disease, with a Clinical Activity Score of 3 or more, a NOSPECS grade of 4 or more, and a disease duration of less than 3 months. The study excluded patients with uncontrolled infections, other autoimmune diseases, pregnancy or lactation. Diagnoses relied on clinical symptoms, serum thyroxine and TRAb, thyroid ultrasound and orbital computed tomography. Ficoll-Paque density gradient centrifugation was used to isolate PBMCs from around 10 ml of fresh peripheral blood. Trizol reagent was used to extract total RNA, and RNA quality was then checked on an Agilent 2100 Bioanalyzer. V gives up 5 bases and J gives up 3 bases, and the segment between their germline ends measures 14 bases. From the germline V gene, CDR1 is SGHAT and CDR2 is FQNNGV. The CDR3 has 14 amino acids, counting the end cysteine and phenylalanine. Only the CDR3 region is kept as DNA, spanning 42 bases read in frame from base 1.

TCR beta CDR3 regions were amplified from RNA transcripts. For the first round of RT-PCR on the TCR CDR3, the HTBI primer set was used together with the Qiagen OneStep RT-PCR kit. A second multiplex PCR round built the libraries, followed by size selection and purification. Sequencing of the libraries was done on an Illumina HiSeq2000 using paired-end 100 bp reads. In the original analysis: Raw data were processed with SOAPnuke, discarding reads with adapters, uncalled bases, mean Phred below 15, or no exact constant-primer or identifier match. COPE v1.2.5 was used to merge the high-quality paired reads, and each unique nucleotide sequence was defined as a clonotype. Clonotypes were aligned to IMGT TRBV, TRBD and TRBJ reference segments using MiTCR v1.1. The analysis was restricted to V-J combinations with a frequency above 0.0001, which together covered 99.2% of the repertoires. The TCS score was defined as the ratio of F50 (clonal expansion) to E x V (chaos), calculated using BLOSUM62-based TCRdist between CDR3 peptides within each V-J. Welch's t-statistics and random forest reduced around 520 V-J features to about 12, which were used in a naive Bayes classifier (R e1071). TCRdb redid the processing of the public reads, applying fastp at Q25 and MiXCR, and retained in-frame beta chains. Rows are combined by CDR3 protein, so each entry shows the most common genes and DNA. These V and J calls derive from TCRdb rather than the authors' analysis. For this sample the table gives almost 500,000 distinct CDR3 sequences, of which approximately 23% were detected only once. The leading ten clones occupy less than 65% of the sample.

The sequencing sample was made of blood. Recombination connected TRBV11-2 to TRBJ2-7, with TRBD2 tentatively as D gene (6 bases match). The clonotype was recovered from a woman in her 70s with Graves' ophthalmopathy. The nucleotide sequence reads as follows: TGTGCCAGCAGCCGGCTAGCGACAAACTACGAGCAGTACTTC. Translated, it gives CASSRLATNYEQYF.